This TCR beta chain was sequenced for a study of blood T cell repertoires in COVID-19. Original processing methods: Counts of nucleated cells, estimated from reference gene primer amplification, were obtained. The repertoire was sequenced with immunoSEQ multiplex PCR; TCRdb's copy has only in-frame clones and lacks some. V and J calls and clone size follow that table, whereas D and trimming were derived from the DNA. The sample lists approximately 300,000 clones, 80% to 95% occurring once. V lost 2 bases and J 5 bases, leaving 10 bases between the germline ends. CDR1 and CDR2 (germline): GTSNPN, SVGIG (reference sequence). This CDR3 has 13 amino acids.

The gene calls are TRBV30 and TRBJ1-5, with D perhaps matching TRBD1 (6 bases). The specimen sequenced was peripheral blood. This sequence originates from a woman aged 30 to 39 with COVID-19, enrolled during active disease. DNA for the CDR3: TGTGCCTGGAGTAAGGCAGGGGATCAGCCCCAGCATTTT. It yields the protein CAWSKAGDQPQHF. Based on the CDR3 plus reference TRBV30 and TRBJ1-5, the full variable domain is SQTIHQWPATLVQPVGSPLSLECTVEGTSNPNLYWYRQAAGRGLQLLFYSVGIGQISSEVPQNLSASRPQDRQFILSSKKLLLSDSGFYLCAWSKAGDQPQHFGDGTRLSIL.